The clone carrying this T cell receptor (beta chain) was recorded once. The sample is drawn from a study of OX40 agonist ivuxolimab in advanced cancers. The CDR3 is 16 residues long. V trimming: 5 bases; J trimming: 0 bases; junction bases outside the gene matches: 5. Germline V gives CDR1 SGHNT, CDR2 YENEEA. The repertoire was sequenced with immunoSEQ multiplex PCR; TCRdb's copy has only in-frame clones and lacks some. This table holds about 46,000 clones, around 87% found once. The chain has TRBV11-3 and TRBJ2-2; TRBD2 agrees at 8 bases. The sequence derives from an adult with an advanced solid tumor such as melanoma, head and neck, liver or kidney cancer. The material was CD4+ or CD8+ T cells sorted from blood, obtained in a trial of the OX40 agonist ivuxolimab. The CDR3 nucleotides are TGTGCCAGCAGCCCATTAGCGGGAACGAACACCGGGGAGCTGTTTTTT. Its translation: CASSPLAGTNTGELFF.